The sequence of this T cell receptor beta chain was determined in a study of shared clonotypes between healthy human individuals. Notes on the study in general: Sampling included only blood; tissue repertoires likely differ. Among donors, clonotype sharing was expected to be affected by sequencing depth.

The CDR3 runs to 17 residues. Trimming at V came to 5 bases and at J to 6 bases, leaving 15 bases not matched to a gene. The germline V gene has CDR1 SGHTA and CDR2 FQGTGA. About this clone: Its antigen remains unidentified.

Method: immunoSEQ multiplex PCR; TCRdb's copy keeps in-frame clones and lacks some. The data show 330,000 or so clones, 74% seen once. The sequenced sample was memory CD4+ T cells sorted from blood. Subset specified: CD45RA-negative fraction. The V and J genes are TRBV7-3 and TRBJ2-2, with 7 bases that match TRBD1. The sequence came from a man aged 25-40 years in good health. In DNA, the CDR3 is TGTGCCAGCAGCACCCGACCCGGACAGGTTTCGGCCGGGGAGCTGTTTTTT. Translated, it gives CASSTRPGQVSAGELFF.